This T cell receptor beta chain stems from a study of T cell responses to AZD1222 COVID-19 vaccine. TCRdb's copy holds only in-frame clones and misses some; the assay was immunoSEQ multiplex PCR. The sample includes some 120,000 clones, about nine tenths of them seen just once. In the case of this clone: The antigen is not known.

Study-wide results and caveats: Spike-spanning, vaccine-associated CD4 TCRs were dominant at 160-218 and 743-854. Spike-specific TCR depth and breadth grew after two AZD1222 doses.

Germline values: CDR1 SGHVS, CDR2 FQNEAQ. Germline trimming cut 1 base from V and 5 bases from J; bases unmatched to any gene: 10. The CDR3 is 18 amino acids. Material: peripheral blood, obtained 28 days after the second AZD1222 dose. This clonotype originated in an adult who received the AZD1222 COVID-19 vaccine. J is TRBJ2-7 and V is TRBV7-8; 14 nucleotides match TRBD2. The CDR3 DNA is TGTGCCAGCAGCTTAGTCTCCGGGACTAGCGGGAGAGGAAACGAGCAGTACTTC. Protein product: CASSLVSGTSGRGNEQYF.